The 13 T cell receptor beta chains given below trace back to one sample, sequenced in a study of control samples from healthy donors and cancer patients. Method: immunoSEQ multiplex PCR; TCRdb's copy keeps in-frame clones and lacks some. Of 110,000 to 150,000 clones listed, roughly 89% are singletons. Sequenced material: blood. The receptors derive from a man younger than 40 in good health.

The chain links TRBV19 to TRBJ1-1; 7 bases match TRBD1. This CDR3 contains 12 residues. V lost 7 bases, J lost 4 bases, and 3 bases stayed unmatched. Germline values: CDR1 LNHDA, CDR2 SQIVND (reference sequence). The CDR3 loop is CASKDRVTEAFF. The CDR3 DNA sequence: TGTGCCAGTAAAGACAGGGTCACTGAAGCTTTCTTT.

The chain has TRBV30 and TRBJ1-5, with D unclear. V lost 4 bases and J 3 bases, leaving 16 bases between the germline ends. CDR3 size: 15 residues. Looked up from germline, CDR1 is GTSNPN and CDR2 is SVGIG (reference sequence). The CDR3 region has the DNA TGTGCCTGGAACCCAGGCGGAGTACCCAATCAGCCCCAGCATTTT. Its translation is CAWNPGGVPNQPQHF. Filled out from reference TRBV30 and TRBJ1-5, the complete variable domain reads SQTIHQWPATLVQPVGSPLSLECTVEGTSNPNLYWYRQAAGRGLQLLFYSVGIGQISSEVPQNLSASRPQDRQFILSSKKLLLSDSGFYLCAWNPGGVPNQPQHFGDGTRLSIL.

In DNA, the CDR3 is TGTGCCAGCAGTTTACAGGGGGCGTATAATTCACCCCTCCACTTT. Protein: CASSLQGAYNSPLHF. J is TRBJ1-6 and V is TRBV27, with 8 bases lining up with TRBD1. There are 15 residues in the CDR3. V dropped 2 bases and J dropped 4; count of bases not matched to a gene: 1. Germline values: CDR1 MNHEY, CDR2 SMNVEV (reference sequence).

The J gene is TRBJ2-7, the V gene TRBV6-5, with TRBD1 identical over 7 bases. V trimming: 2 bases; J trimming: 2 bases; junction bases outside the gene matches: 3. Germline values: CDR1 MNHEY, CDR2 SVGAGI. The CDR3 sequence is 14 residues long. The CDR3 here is CASSYRQGTYEQYF. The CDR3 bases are TGTGCCAGCAGTTACCGACAGGGAACCTACGAGCAGTACTTC.

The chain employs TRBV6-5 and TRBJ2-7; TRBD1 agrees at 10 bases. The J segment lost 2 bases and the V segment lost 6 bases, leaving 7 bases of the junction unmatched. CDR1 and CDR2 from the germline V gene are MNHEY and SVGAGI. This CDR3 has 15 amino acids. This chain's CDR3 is CASRSGTGAPYEQYF. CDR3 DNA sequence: TGTGCCAGCAGATCTGGGACAGGGGCACCCTACGAGCAGTACTTC.

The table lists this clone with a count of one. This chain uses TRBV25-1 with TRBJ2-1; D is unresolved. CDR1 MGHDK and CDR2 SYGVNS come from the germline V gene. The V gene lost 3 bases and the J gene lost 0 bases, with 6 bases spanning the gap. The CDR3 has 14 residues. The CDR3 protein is CASSEYNSYNEQFF. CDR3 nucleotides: TGTGCCAGCAGTGAGTATAACTCCTACAATGAGCAGTTCTTC.

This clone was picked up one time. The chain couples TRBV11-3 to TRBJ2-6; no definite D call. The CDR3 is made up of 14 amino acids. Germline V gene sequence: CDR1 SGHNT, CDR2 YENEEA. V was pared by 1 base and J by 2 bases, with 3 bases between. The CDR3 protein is CASSLGAGANVLTF. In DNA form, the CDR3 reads TGTGCCAGCAGCTTAGGGGCTGGGGCCAACGTCCTGACTTTC.

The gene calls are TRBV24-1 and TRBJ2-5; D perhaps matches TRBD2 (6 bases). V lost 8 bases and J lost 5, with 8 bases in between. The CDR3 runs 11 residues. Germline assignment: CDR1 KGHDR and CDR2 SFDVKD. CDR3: CATKEGETQYF. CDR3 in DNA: TGTGCCACCAAGGAGGGGGAGACCCAGTACTTC.

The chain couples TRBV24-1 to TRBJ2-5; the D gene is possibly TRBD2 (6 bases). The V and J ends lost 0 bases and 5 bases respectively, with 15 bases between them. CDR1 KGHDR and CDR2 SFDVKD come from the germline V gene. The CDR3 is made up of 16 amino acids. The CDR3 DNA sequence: TGTGCCACCAGTGATTTGCAGTCGGGAGCGCGGGAGACCCAGTACTTC. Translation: CATSDLQSGARETQYF.

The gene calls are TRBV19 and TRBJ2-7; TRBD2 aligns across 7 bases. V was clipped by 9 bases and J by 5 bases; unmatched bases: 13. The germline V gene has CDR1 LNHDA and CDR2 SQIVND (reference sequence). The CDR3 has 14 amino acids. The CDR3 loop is CASASGGLLHEQYF. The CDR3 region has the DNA TGTGCCAGCGCCTCGGGAGGCCTTCTCCACGAGCAGTACTTC. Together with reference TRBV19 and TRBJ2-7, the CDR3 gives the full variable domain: DGGITQSPKYLFRKEGQNVTLSCEQNLNHDAMYWYRQDPGQGLRLIYYSQIVNDFQKGDIAEGYSVSREKKESFPLTVTSAQKNPTAFYLCASASGGLLHEQYFGPGTRLTVT.

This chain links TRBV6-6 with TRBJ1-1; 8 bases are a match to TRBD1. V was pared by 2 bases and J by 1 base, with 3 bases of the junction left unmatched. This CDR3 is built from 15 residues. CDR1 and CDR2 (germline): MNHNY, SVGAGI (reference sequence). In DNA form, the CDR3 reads TGTGCCAGCAGTTACATCGGACAGGGGAACACTGAAGCTTTCTTT. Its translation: CASSYIGQGNTEAFF.

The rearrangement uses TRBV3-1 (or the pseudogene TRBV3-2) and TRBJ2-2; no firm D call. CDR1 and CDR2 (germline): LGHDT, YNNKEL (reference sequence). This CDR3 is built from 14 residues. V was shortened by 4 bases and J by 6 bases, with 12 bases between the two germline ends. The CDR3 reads CASSPPEWSGELFF. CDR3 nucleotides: TGTGCCAGCAGCCCGCCTGAGTGGTCCGGGGAGCTGTTTTTT.

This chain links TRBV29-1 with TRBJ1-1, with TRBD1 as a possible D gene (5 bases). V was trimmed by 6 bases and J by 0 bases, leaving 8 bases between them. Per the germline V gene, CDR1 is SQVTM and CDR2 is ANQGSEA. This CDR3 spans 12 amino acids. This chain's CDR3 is CSVTEMNTEAFF. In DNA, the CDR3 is TGCAGCGTGACAGAGATGAACACTGAAGCTTTCTTT.